A single sample is the source of the 31 T cell receptor beta chains below, sequenced in a study of T cell repertoires in aging, cancer and after chemotherapy. TCR beta rearrangements were amplified from peripheral blood genomic DNA. Rearranged V-D-J TRB sequences were amplified with a mixed TRB-A/B primer pool. One entry per CDR3 protein, called by TCRdb with MiXCR from the multiplex PCR reads. This table holds roughly 2,900 distinct CDR3 sequences, about 35% found once. The specimen sequenced was blood. The receptors stem from a human donor in good health.

A few counts support this clonotype. This chain connects TRBV6-6 to TRBJ2-3; D is perhaps TRBD1 (6 bases). From germline, CDR1 is MNHNY and CDR2 SVGAGI (reference sequence). CDR3 length: 13 residues. Between the trimmed V and J ends, which lost 0 bases and 10 bases, there was a span of 11 bases. The CDR3 is CASSYSDSVSQYF. DNA of the CDR3: TGTGCCAGCAGTTACTCGGACAGTGTTTCGCAGTATTTT.

The chain employs TRBV12-3 or TRBV12-4 and TRBJ1-1; no clear D gene. V lost 0 bases to trimming and J lost 2 bases, with 7 bases between them. The CDR3 has 14 amino acids. CDR3 in DNA: TGTGCCAGCAGTTTAGCGGCCAGCAACACTGAAGCTTTCTTT. Encoded protein: CASSLAASNTEAFF.

The V call is TRBV20-1, the J call TRBJ2-2; D gene unclear. The germline V gene has CDR1 DFQATT and CDR2 SNEGSKA (reference sequence). V shed 6 bases and J shed 0 bases, with 8 bases lying between them. This CDR3 is 13 amino acids long. The CDR3 nucleotides read TGCAGTGCCCGGACCCCGAACACCGGGGAGCTGTTTTTT. It translates to CSARTPNTGELFF.

This clonotype was counted once. A clone one base away is much larger, so this may be a read error. The V call is TRBV27, the J call TRBJ2-2, with D perhaps TRBD1 (5 bases). The CDR3 has 15 residues. Germline V lookup: CDR1 MNHEY, CDR2 SMNVEV (reference sequence). V dropped 4 bases and J dropped 7 bases, with 16 bases sitting between them. The CDR3 is CASSSGSGWVGELFF. The DNA of the CDR3 is TGTGCCAGCAGTTCCGGGTCAGGGTGGGTCGGGGAGCTGTTTTTT.

This clonotype ranks as medium-sized. The J gene is TRBJ1-2, the V gene TRBV29-1; a possible D gene is TRBD1 (6 bases). Germline CDR1 and CDR2: SQVTM and ANQGSEA. The CDR3 totals 12 residues. V lost 5 bases, J lost 7 bases, and 14 bases lay in between. The CDR3 region has the DNA TGCAGCGTTACAGGGTTAGATAGTGGCTACACCTTC. Translating it yields CSVTGLDSGYTF.

This clonotype is termed medium-sized. This sequence joins TRBV6-2 or TRBV6-3 and TRBJ2-7; 7 bases are shared with TRBD1. V shed 4 bases, J shed 3 bases, and the junction held 3 bases outside the gene matches. Germline V gene lookup returns CDR1 MNHEY and CDR2 SVGEGT. The CDR3 runs 13 residues. The CDR3 DNA is TGTGCCAGCAGTTTCGGACAGGACTACGAGCAGTACTTC. This codes for CASSFGQDYEQYF.

This clonotype was seen more than once but under ten times. The chain recombines TRBV15 with TRBJ1-5, with D possibly matching TRBD1 (5 bases). Trimming removed 2 bases from V and 9 bases from J, with 17 bases in between. The CDR3 contains 15 residues. Germline CDR1 and CDR2: LNHNV and YYDKDF (reference sequence). CDR3 coding DNA: TGTGCCACCAGCAGAACCGGGACGGGTTTTTCGCCCCAGCATTTT. This gives the protein CATSRTGTGFSPQHF. Variable domain in full (rest from reference TRBV15 and TRBJ1-5): DAMVIQNPRYQVTQFGKPVTLSCSQTLNHNVMYWYQQKSSQAPKLLFHYYDKDFNNEADTPDNFQSRRPNTSFCFLDIRSPGLGDTAMYLCATSRTGTGFSPQHFGDGTRLSIL.

As regards this clonotype: This clone may be a read error of a much larger clone one base away. The J gene is TRBJ2-3, the V gene TRBV5-1; 7 bases map to TRBD2. The CDR3 covers 16 residues. CDR1 and CDR2 from the germline V gene are SGHRS and YFSETQ. The CDR3, as DNA: TGTGCCAGCAGCTTAGAGGGAGGGATGGGCACAGATACGCAGTATTTT. This encodes CASSLEGGMGTDTQYF.

Comments on this clonotype: This may come from a read error, since a much larger clone is one base off. This chain connects TRBV6-5 to TRBJ2-2; possible D gene TRBD2, 5 bases. V lost 10 bases, J lost 6 bases, and 12 bases lay in between. The CDR3 consists of 12 residues. In germline, CDR1 is MNHEY, CDR2 SVGAGI. The CDR3 reads CATPGIAGELFF. The CDR3 region has the DNA TGTGCCACCCCGGGAATCGCCGGGGAGCTGTTTTTT.

By its share, this clonotype is medium-sized (0.01 to 0.1%). This chain connects TRBV27 to TRBJ2-6; D may be TRBD2 (6 bases). CDR1 is MNHEY and CDR2 is SMNVEV in the germline V gene (reference sequence). The CDR3 length is 13 residues. Between the trimmed V and J ends, which lost 10 bases and 4 bases, there was a span of 11 bases. This CDR3 reads CATGDHGANVLTF. CDR3 DNA: TGTGCCACGGGGGATCACGGGGCCAACGTCCTGACTTTC.

This rearrangement joins TRBV7-2 to TRBJ1-4; TRBD1 might be the D (5 bases). Germline values: CDR1 SGHTA, CDR2 FQGNSA. The CDR3 runs 15 residues. V was trimmed by 6 bases and J by 8 bases, leaving 19 bases between them. CDR3 in DNA: TGTGCCAGCAGTCCCGGGGGGGGGTTAGACGAAAAACTGTTTTTT. It is translated as CASSPGGGLDEKLFF.

V gene TRBV6-5 combines with J gene TRBJ2-3, with TRBD2 as a possible D gene (7 bases). With 6 bases removed from V and 5 bases from J, the gap between germline ends came to 21 bases. The CDR3 spans 16 residues. The germline CDR1 and CDR2 sequences are MNHEY and SVGAGI. This CDR3 is CASRGTWGGREDTQYF. The CDR3 DNA reads as TGTGCCAGCAGAGGGACCTGGGGGGGGCGTGAAGATACGCAGTATTTT.

This clonotype turned up a few times. The V gene is TRBV11-2, the J gene TRBJ2-1, with D unresolved. V was pared by 1 base and J by 2 bases, with 9 bases between. The CDR3 spans 15 residues. Germline assignment: CDR1 SGHAT and CDR2 FQNNGV. The CDR3 sequence is CASSLGPGAYNEQFF. The CDR3 DNA sequence: TGTGCCAGCAGCTTAGGGCCCGGAGCCTACAATGAGCAGTTCTTC.

This clonotype was seen a few times. The CDR3 spells CASSLTRADTQYF. DNA for the CDR3: TGTGCCAGCAGTTTGACACGGGCAGATACGCAGTATTTT. The J gene is TRBJ2-3, the V gene TRBV6-1, with D unclear. The CDR3 runs 13 residues. Looked up from germline, CDR1 is MNHNS and CDR2 is SASEGT. V was cut by 5 bases and J by 4 bases, with 10 bases left in between.

This clonotype occurred once. The rearrangement joins TRBV6-5 to TRBJ1-1; D uncertain. CDR1 and CDR2 (germline): MNHEY, SVGAGI. CDR3 size: 11 residues. The ends were cut back, 5 bases at V and 5 bases at J, with 6 bases in the middle. CDR3 DNA: TGTGCCAGCAGTCTAGAAACTGAAGCTTTCTTT. Its protein product is CASSLETEAFF.

In this sample, this clonotype is large. V usage is TRBV27 and J usage is TRBJ1-2, with 8 bases fitting TRBD1. Germline lookup yields CDR1 MNHEY and CDR2 SMNVEV (reference sequence). The V gene end was trimmed by 7 bases and the J gene end by 2 bases; junction bases not matched to a gene: 6. This CDR3 has 14 amino acids. CDR3 amino acids: CASKIQGANYGYTF. The CDR3 DNA follows: TGTGCCAGCAAAATTCAGGGGGCGAACTATGGCTACACCTTC.

This chain links TRBV19 with TRBJ1-2, with D tentatively TRBD1 (6 bases). This CDR3 contains 16 residues. V dropped 5 bases and J dropped 6 bases, with 22 bases sitting between them. Germline lookup yields CDR1 LNHDA and CDR2 SQIVND (reference sequence). In nucleotides, the CDR3 is TGTGCCAGTAGTTCCTCCGGGACACCAACTGCGCATGGCTACACCTTC. Its translation is CASSSSGTPTAHGYTF.

V gene TRBV19 combines with J gene TRBJ2-7, with a weak D call TRBD2 (6 bases). The V gene lost 5 bases and the J gene lost 2 bases, with 16 bases spanning the gap. This CDR3 is built from 15 residues. Germline V CDR1 and CDR2: LNHDA, SQIVND (reference sequence). This chain's CDR3 is CASSELAGFTYEQYF. Written as DNA, the CDR3 is TGTGCCAGTAGTGAGCTGGCGGGGTTTACCTACGAGCAGTACTTC. The full variable domain, completed using reference TRBV19 and TRBJ2-7, is DGGITQSPKYLFRKEGQNVTLSCEQNLNHDAMYWYRQDPGQGLRLIYYSQIVNDFQKGDIAEGYSVSREKKESFPLTVTSAQKNPTAFYLCASSELAGFTYEQYFGPGTRLTVT.

This chain links TRBV11-2 with TRBJ1-6; unclear D gene. Germline CDR1 and CDR2: SGHAT and FQNNGV. CDR3 length: 14 residues. V was shortened by 1 base and J by 6 bases, with 7 bases between the two germline ends. The CDR3 DNA is TGTGCCAGCAGCTTAGGGGTCAGTAATTCACCCCTCCACTTT. Protein product: CASSLGVSNSPLHF.

The chain links TRBV30 to TRBJ2-7, with D tentatively TRBD1 (5 bases). CDR1 and CDR2 (germline): GTSNPN, SVGIG (reference sequence). V lost 2 bases to trimming and J lost 0 bases, with 8 bases between them. The CDR3 covers 13 residues. This CDR3 reads CAWSSQGSYEQYF. In nucleotides, the CDR3 is TGTGCCTGGAGTAGTCAGGGCTCCTACGAGCAGTACTTC. Combining the CDR3 with reference TRBV30 and TRBJ2-7 gives the whole variable domain SQTIHQWPATLVQPVGSPLSLECTVEGTSNPNLYWYRQAAGRGLQLLFYSVGIGQISSEVPQNLSASRPQDRQFILSSKKLLLSDSGFYLCAWSSQGSYEQYFGPGTRLTVT.

V is TRBV11-2 and J is TRBJ2-5; D gene uncertain. V lost 5 bases, J lost 9 bases, and 7 bases lay in between. In germline, CDR1 is SGHAT, CDR2 FQNNGV. This CDR3 is built from 10 residues. CDR3 DNA: TGTGCCAGCAGCCCTGGGGCCCAGTACTTC. Amino acid sequence: CASSPGAQYF.

The chain is built from TRBV6-1 and TRBJ1-5; D gene uncertain. Germline assignment: CDR1 MNHNS and CDR2 SASEGT. The V end lost 6 bases, the J end lost 1 base, and 7 bases lay between the germline ends. The CDR3 spans 13 residues. In DNA, the CDR3 is TGTGCCAGCAGCTTTGGGAGCAATCAGCCCCAGCATTTT. This encodes CASSFGSNQPQHF.

This clonotype was counted a few times. DNA for the CDR3: TGTGCCAGCAGCCGAAACGGGGTGGAGACCCAGTACTTC. Translating gives CASSRNGVETQYF. This chain links TRBV12-3 or TRBV12-4 with TRBJ2-5, with a tentative D call TRBD2 (5 bases). This CDR3 comprises 13 residues. V shed 6 bases and J shed 5 bases, with 13 bases lying between them.

The chain joins TRBV5-3 to TRBJ1-4, with 9 positions matching TRBD1. TRBV5-3 carries the ORF label, with uncertain function. V lost 4 bases and J lost 7; bases outside the gene matches: 5. This CDR3 comprises 14 residues. The CDR3 protein is CARSASTGGEKLFF. DNA for the CDR3: TGTGCCAGAAGCGCCTCGACAGGGGGTGAAAAACTGTTTTTT.

The rearrangement uses TRBV30 and TRBJ2-5; TRBD1 matches 8 bases. The junction had 11 bases not matched to a gene; V was cut back by 5 bases and J by 0 bases. The CDR3 totals 16 residues. Germline values: CDR1 GTSNPN, CDR2 SVGIG (reference sequence). CDR3 sequence: CAWGPGQGTYQETQYF. Written as DNA, the CDR3 is TGTGCCTGGGGACCCGGACAGGGCACCTACCAAGAGACCCAGTACTTC.

This sequence joins TRBV6-5 and TRBJ1-2; 9 bases are a match to TRBD1. There are 14 residues in the CDR3. V shed 8 bases, J shed 1 base, and the junction held 5 bases outside the gene matches. CDR1 and CDR2 from the germline V gene are MNHEY and SVGAGI. This CDR3 reads CASGTGGHNYGYTF. As DNA, the CDR3 is TGTGCCAGCGGTACAGGGGGCCATAACTATGGCTACACCTTC.

This clonotype turned up a few times. The J gene is TRBJ1-5, the V gene TRBV7-6; no clear D gene. V was clipped by 1 base and J by 7 bases, with 8 bases between them. CDR1 is SGHVS, CDR2 FNYEAQ, per germline. There are 13 residues in the CDR3. CDR3 coding DNA: TGTGCCAGCAGCTTAGGAATGGAACAGCCCCAGCATTTT. Amino acid sequence: CASSLGMEQPQHF.

This chain connects TRBV12-3 or TRBV12-4 to TRBJ1-1; weak D call: TRBD1 (6 bases). The CDR3 consists of 15 residues. The ends were cut back, 6 bases at V and 0 bases at J, with 14 bases in the middle. DNA for the CDR3: TGTGCCAGCAGCCCACCGGGGGCGATGAACACTGAAGCTTTCTTT. This encodes CASSPPGAMNTEAFF.

This clonotype appeared a few times. The chain uses TRBV20-1 and TRBJ1-3, with unresolved D. This CDR3 spans 13 amino acids. The V end was cut by 6 bases, the J end by 2 bases, with 11 bases between. From germline, CDR1 is DFQATT and CDR2 SNEGSKA (reference sequence). The CDR3 reads CSALEIAGNTIYF. The CDR3 DNA sequence: TGCAGTGCCTTAGAGATCGCTGGAAACACCATATATTTT.

This clonotype was counted only a few times. This chain joins TRBV14 and TRBJ2-3, with 8 bases that match TRBD2. V lost 4 bases to trimming and J lost 5 bases; unmatched junction nucleotides: 8. Germline CDR1 and CDR2: SGHDN and FVKESK. There are 15 residues in the CDR3. The DNA of the CDR3 is TGTGCCAGCAGCCCGTCCGGGAGGGACCTAGATACGCAGTATTTT. Translation gives CASSPSGRDLDTQYF.

This chain links TRBV11-1 with TRBJ2-1; 7 bases agree with TRBD2. This CDR3 comprises 12 residues. V lost 1 base to trimming and J lost 15 bases; unmatched junction nucleotides: 6. Germline V gene lookup returns CDR1 SGHAT and CDR2 FQDESV (reference sequence). The CDR3: CASSLGGLGLFF. Written as DNA, the CDR3 is TGTGCCAGCAGCTTAGGCGGACTAGGGCTGTTCTTC.